This entry lists 11 T cell receptor beta chains sequenced from one sample in a study of cytomegalovirus exposure and HLA in healthy donors. Researchers ran the PCR with 60 Vbeta and 13 Jbeta primers. Produced via immunoSEQ multiplex PCR; TCRdb's table is partial and in-frame only. The data contain around 110,000 clones, around 77% of them singletons. Sequencing was performed on PBMCs. The receptors originated from a man aged 18 to 29 in good health and CMV-seronegative.

CDR3 nucleotide sequence: TGTGCCACCAGCAGAGAGGTAGCGGGGGTGCCCGGGGAGCTGTTTTTT. This translates into CATSREVAGVPGELFF. This rearrangement joins TRBV15 to TRBJ2-2; 9 nucleotides line up with TRBD2. The germline V gene has CDR1 LNHNV and CDR2 YYDKDF (reference sequence). The CDR3 sequence is 16 residues long. V lost 0 bases and J lost 6; bases outside the gene matches: 5.

There are a few counts of this clone. The chain carries TRBV5-5 and TRBJ2-2; the match to TRBD2 covers 8 bases. Trimming at V came to 0 bases and at J to 6 bases, leaving 4 bases not matched to a gene. The CDR3 sequence is 15 residues long. Germline loops: CDR1 SGHKS, CDR2 YYEKEE (reference sequence). CDR3 loop: CASSLVSGVSGELFF. The CDR3 DNA follows: TGTGCCAGCAGCTTGGTTAGCGGGGTTTCCGGGGAGCTGTTTTTT.

This clone has just one count. At one of its ends the junction is not consistent with the germline gene, which may arise from a read error. V usage is TRBV15 and J usage is TRBJ1-6; 12 positions match TRBD1. This CDR3 contains 14 residues. In germline, CDR1 is LNHNV, CDR2 YYDKDF (reference sequence). Here the CDR3 DNA reads TGTGCCGCCAGCGAGGGACAGGGGGCTTCACCCCTCCACTTT. It specifies CAASEGQGASPLHF.

This chain uses TRBV9 with TRBJ1-6; 8 bases align to TRBD1. V lost 4 bases to trimming and J lost 7 bases; unmatched junction nucleotides: 7. CDR1 is SGDLS and CDR2 is YYNGEE in the germline V gene. CDR3 size: 15 residues. The CDR3: CASSKQGVVNSPLHF. The CDR3 DNA reads TGTGCCAGCAGCAAACAGGGGGTCGTGAATTCACCCCTCCACTTT.

CDR3 DNA sequence: TGCGCCAGCAGTCCCTGCCGGGACAGGGAAGCTGGGGAGCTGTTTTTT. It is translated as CASSPCRDREAGELFF. This chain uses TRBV10-1 with TRBJ2-2, with 9 bases fitting TRBD1. Germline loops: CDR1 WNHNN, CDR2 SYGVQD (reference sequence). V lost 5 bases, J lost 8 bases, and 12 bases stayed unmatched. The CDR3 is 16 residues long.

With regard to this clone: In the same sample, other DNA sequences code for this CDR3. The CDR3 nucleotides read TGTGCCAGCAGCTTACAGGCGGGGAGCACAGATACGCAGTATTTT. Amino acid sequence: CASSLQAGSTDTQYF. V gene TRBV7-2 combines with J gene TRBJ2-3, with TRBD2 as a possible D gene (6 bases). There are 15 residues in the CDR3. Germline V CDR1 and CDR2: SGHTA, FQGNSA. V was clipped by 2 bases and J by 0 bases, with 9 bases between them. Combining the CDR3 with reference TRBV7-2 and TRBJ2-3 gives the whole variable domain GAGVSQSPSNKVTEKGKDVELRCDPISGHTALYWYRQSLGQGLEFLIYFQGNSAPDKSGLPSDRFSAERTGGSVSTLTIQRTQQEDSAVYLCASSLQAGSTDTQYFGPGTRLTVL.

The rearrangement links TRBV9 to TRBJ2-1; D is perhaps TRBD2 (5 bases). V lost 6 bases and J lost 5, with 15 bases in between. CDR1 is SGDLS and CDR2 is YYNGEE in the germline V gene. The CDR3 has 14 residues. The CDR3 here is CASNRLGSHNEQFF. The CDR3 DNA follows: TGTGCCAGCAACCGGCTGGGGAGTCACAATGAGCAGTTCTTC. Full variable domain (outside the CDR3, taken from reference TRBV9 and TRBJ2-1): DSGVTQTPKHLITATGQRVTLRCSPRSGDLSVYWYQQSLDQGLQFLIQYYNGEERAKGNILERFSAQQFPDLHSELNLSSLELGDSALYFCASNRLGSHNEQFFGPGTRLTVL.

The rearrangement joins TRBV11-2 to TRBJ1-5; D ambiguous. The CDR3 is 14 amino acids. Germline V gene data show CDR1 as SGHAT and CDR2 as FQNNGV. Trimming shortened V by 4 bases and J by 3 bases, and 10 bases separated the two germline ends. CDR3 in amino acids: CASSSGVDNQPQHF. The CDR3 bases are TGTGCCAGCAGCTCCGGGGTAGACAATCAGCCCCAGCATTTT. The whole variable domain, filled in from reference TRBV11-2 and TRBJ1-5, reads EAGVAQSPRYKIIEKRQSVAFWCNPISGHATLYWYQQILGQGPKLLIQFQNNGVVDDSQLPKDRFSAERLKGVDSTLKIQPAKLEDSAVYLCASSSGVDNQPQHFGDGTRLSIL.

This clone was observed a few times. The chain couples TRBV7-8 to TRBJ1-6; D is perhaps TRBD1 (5 bases). CDR1 and CDR2 (germline): SGHVS, FQNEAQ. The CDR3 length is 19 residues. Trimming stripped 5 bases from V and 6 bases from J, with 26 bases between. The CDR3 region has the DNA TGTGCCAGCAGCCCAAGCATACGCGGGGCCCTGGGGCCTAATTCACCCCTCCACTTT. Translating gives CASSPSIRGALGPNSPLHF.

The chain combines TRBV4-2 with TRBJ2-3; the match to TRBD2 covers 10 bases. CDR3 size: 17 residues. Germline CDR1 and CDR2: LGHNA and YNFKEQ. J lost 7 bases, V lost 0 bases, and 10 bases had no gene match. The CDR3 spells CASSQDERGGWGNTQYF. In DNA, the CDR3 is TGTGCCAGCAGCCAAGATGAGCGGGGGGGCTGGGGAAATACGCAGTATTTT.

V is TRBV29-1 and J is TRBJ2-3; 9 nucleotides agree with TRBD2. The germline gives CDR1 SQVTM, CDR2 ANQGSEA. The V segment lost 2 bases and the J segment 6 bases; nucleotides outside the gene matches: 12. CDR3 size: 16 residues. CDR3 in amino acids: CSVERGGGALSDTQYF. CDR3 in DNA: TGCAGCGTTGAAAGGGGCGGGGGGGCCTTGAGTGATACGCAGTATTTT.